Included here is one T cell receptor beta chain sequence, with context. This receptor's antigen is unknown. Base qualities are not recorded, but no much larger clone differs from it by a single base. The immunoSEQ Assay, a bias-controlled multiplex PCR, was used to amplify TCRbeta CDR3 regions from genomic DNA. On the study's bioinformatics: The number of nucleated cells in each sample was estimated by amplification of reference gene primers within the assay. To quantify the absolute abundance of each unique TCRbeta CDR3 rearrangement, sequence reads were collapsed and filtered. Productive Simpson clonality was computed per sample as the square root of Simpson's diversity index over productive rearrangements. This is the immuneACCESS table as TCRdb keeps it, with only in-frame sequences that have V and J called. A part of the clones is gone; compared with another copy, unresolved V genes explain less than half, and the rest is unexplained. V, J and clone size reflect that table, while D and trimming were determined from the DNA. The sample table shows 250,000 or so clones, and roughly nine tenths are seen once. Roughly 3% of the sample comes from the top ten.

From a lookup of the germline V gene (reference sequence), CDR1 and CDR2 are LNHNV and YYDKDF. Cut back by 0 bases and 2 bases, the V and J ends lie 9 bases apart. Inclusive of the bounding cysteine and phenylalanine, the CDR3 is 15 residues long. The read is trimmed to its CDR3 DNA, 45 bases read in frame from base 1. These data are taken from a study of blood T cell repertoires in COVID-19 (dated by TCRdb to 2020 to 2021). Background for the entire study: Collaborator samples came from the United States, Italy and Spain and covered acute and convalescent phases of COVID-19. The sample metadata nearly always contained a de-identified subject ID, COVID-19 status, age in years and sex. The material from the prospective study consisted of cDNA or gDNA derived from T cells, B-cell-depleted T cells, or PBMCs. HLA class I and class II types, where available, came from metadata supplied by the sample provider rather than from assay-based typing. The repertoires were made available in a free public database intended to serve as a resource for research on the immune response to SARS-CoV-2. Deeply sampled blood TCRbeta repertoires from subjects exposed to, actively infected with, or recovered from COVID-19 were included in the dataset. Samples were obtained from the ongoing ImmuneRACE study (first 160 participants) and from 1,200 or so subjects provided by 6 global collaborators. The study at large found these results: How much clinical and demographic metadata was included differed by source and by participant, and the metadata was provided uncurated.

Participants in the prospective study were aged about 18 to 90 years, lived in 20 to 25 United States geographic areas, and enrolled through a virtual design. Cohort assignment in the prospective study relied on participant-reported clinical history from a screening survey and a study questionnaire. For ImmuneRACE Cohort 3, a participant was defined as recovered based on two consecutive negative NP/OP PCR tests, clearance by a healthcare professional, or resolution of symptoms. Mobile phlebotomists in the prospective study collected whole blood, serum and a nasopharyngeal or oropharyngeal swab from every participant. Additional blood draws and questionnaires over an approximately 2-month period could optionally be provided by prospective study participants. Before DNA extraction, prospective study blood samples were shipped either frozen or at room temperature.

The specimen was PBMCs or T cells enriched from blood (not recorded which). The sequence was obtained from a woman younger than 35 who had recovered from COVID-19. The receptor chain draws on TRBV15 and TRBJ2-3, with no confidently assigned D gene. The bases read TGTGCCACCAGCAGAGATCACGGAGCCACAGATACGCAGTATTTT. This is translated as CATSRDHGATDTQYF.